Detailed here is one T cell receptor beta chain. Its antigen is currently unknown. V gave up 4 bases and J gave up 3 bases; unmatched junction bases: 3. The CDR3 consists of 14 residues. CDR1 MNHEY and CDR2 SMNVEV come from the germline V gene (reference sequence). The data belong to a study of fetal regulatory T cell absence and autoimmunity. General study results and limits: Some top pancreas TCR clones were over 95-fold enriched versus cord blood. Pancreas and cord blood did not differ much in TRB family usage.

Assay: immunoSEQ multiplex PCR; the TCRdb copy retains only in-frame clones and omits some. The table has around 100,000 clones, less than 80% seen once. The chain carries TRBV27 and TRBJ1-5; TRBD1 agrees at 7 bases. The sample comprised pancreas tissue. This TCR derives from a male donor with IPEX syndrome. Here the CDR3 DNA reads TGTGCCAGCAGTTGGACAGGAGCCAATCAGCCCCAGCATTTT. This codes for CASSWTGANQPQHF.